This record looks at one T cell receptor beta chain sequence and its context. Its antigen is currently unknown. This sample stems from a study of T cells in Graves' hyperthyroidism and ophthalmopathy. Study-wide background: Before any treatment, at initial diagnosis, peripheral blood was collected.

The germline gives CDR1 SGHRS, CDR2 YFSETQ. The V end lost 4 bases, the J end lost 4 bases, and 16 bases lay between the germline ends. The CDR3 length is 15 residues. The TCR beta CDR3 regions underwent amplification using RNA transcripts as the source. HTBI primers were the set used in a first-round RT-PCR of the TCR CDR3. Each CDR3 protein gets one entry after TCRdb re-called the multiplex PCR reads with MiXCR. The data hold hundreds of thousands of distinct CDR3 sequences, with approximately 15% observed a single time. Findings of the study overall: Most expanded thyroid clonotypes above 0.001 also appeared in blood.

Each patient was aged 18 to 65 and had newly diagnosed hyperthyroidism of under 2 months' duration. It was uncontrolled infection, other autoimmune disease, pregnancy or lactation that excluded patients. The receptor was derived from a woman in her twenties or thirties with Graves' hyperthyroidism that later progressed to Graves' ophthalmopathy. The sample taken for sequencing was blood. V and J are TRBV5-1 and TRBJ2-3; D may be TRBD2 (6 bases). CDR3: CASSKLPEGSDTQYF. The DNA for the CDR3 is TGCGCCAGCAGCAAACTTCCGGAGGGATCAGATACGCAGTATTTT.